Below, 16 T cell receptor beta chains from the same sample are listed, as sequenced in a study of shared clonotypes between healthy human individuals. Terminally differentiated effector memory CD45RA+ cells were excluded by CCR7 positive selection of CD45RO-negative cells. Only in-frame clones appear in the TCRdb table, and some are missing; sequencing was by immunoSEQ multiplex PCR. Of approximately 810,000 clones in the sample, roughly 92% are singletons; the top ten hold less than 25%. Material for sequencing was naive CD8+ T cells sorted from blood. The receptors were gathered from a young man in good health.

This chain's CDR3 is CASSSLAESTDTQYF. For the CDR3, the DNA is TGCGCCAGCAGCTCACTAGCGGAGAGCACAGATACGCAGTATTTT. This chain connects TRBV4-1 to TRBJ2-3, with TRBD2 matching over 8 bases. V dropped 5 bases and J dropped 0; count of bases not matched to a gene: 4. This CDR3 has 15 residues. From germline, CDR1 is MGHRA and CDR2 YSYEKL.

The chain joins TRBV27 to TRBJ2-1; TRBD2 aligns across 7 bases. This CDR3 has 13 amino acids. The V segment lost 1 base and the J segment 9 bases; nucleotides outside the gene matches: 3. Germline CDR1 MNHEY, CDR2 SMNVEV (reference sequence). In DNA form, the CDR3 reads TGTGCCAGCAGTTTATGGGGGAGGGGTGAGCAGTTCTTC. Translating it yields CASSLWGRGEQFF.

V gene TRBV5-4 combines with J gene TRBJ2-3; D gene unclear. The germline CDR1 and CDR2 sequences are SGHNT and YYREEE (reference sequence). This CDR3 is built from 12 residues. Trimming took off 4 bases at V and 1 base at J, with 4 bases between the two ends. CDR3 loop: CASSPRTDTQYF. In DNA form, the CDR3 reads TGTGCCAGCAGCCCACGCACAGATACGCAGTATTTT.

The genes are TRBV7-9 and TRBJ1-1, with 11 bases that match TRBD1. The CDR3 loop spans 16 amino acids. The V gene end was trimmed by 5 bases and the J gene end by 4 bases; junction bases not matched to a gene: 9. Germline V gene lookup returns CDR1 SEHNR and CDR2 FQNEAQ (reference sequence). In DNA, the CDR3 is TGTGCCAGCAGCCTCTTCCCGGGACAGGGGGGCACTGAAGCTTTCTTT. Residues: CASSLFPGQGGTEAFF. Supplemented by reference TRBV7-9 and TRBJ1-1, the full variable domain reads DTGVSQNPRHKITKRGQNVTFRCDPISEHNRLYWYRQTLGQGPEFLTYFQNEAQLEKSRLLSDRFSAERPKGSFSTLEIQRTEQGDSAMYLCASSLFPGQGGTEAFFGQGTRLTVV.

The chain uses TRBV6-1 and TRBJ1-1; D gene unclear. Germline V lookup: CDR1 MNHNS, CDR2 SASEGT. Trimming took off 3 bases at V and 7 bases at J, with 18 bases between the two ends. The CDR3 covers 15 residues. DNA of the CDR3: TGTGCCAGCAGTGATGCCTTCGAGTCGAGTCTTGAAGCTTTCTTT. Encoded protein: CASSDAFESSLEAFF.

This chain joins TRBV28 and TRBJ1-1; D not resolved. The V end was cut by 3 bases, the J end by 4 bases, with 3 bases between. The CDR3 length is 11 residues. Germline-derived CDR1 and CDR2 are MDHEN and SYDVKM. In nucleotides, the CDR3 is TGTGCCAGCAGTTTCCTCACTGAAGCTTTCTTT. It yields the protein CASSFLTEAFF.

This clone was found a few times. Other DNA sequences of this sample code for an identical CDR3. V and J are TRBV2 and TRBJ2-7, with D hard to call. CDR1 and CDR2 from the germline V gene are SNHLY and FYNNEI. Trimming removed 8 bases at V and 3 bases at J, with 8 bases between. This CDR3 region has 11 residues. The CDR3 here is CASSPSYEQYF. In nucleotides, the CDR3 is TGTGCCAGCTCCCCTAGCTACGAGCAGTACTTC.

This chain links TRBV27 with TRBJ2-7; 8 nucleotides agree with TRBD1. This CDR3 region has 12 residues. Germline-derived CDR1 and CDR2 are MNHEY and SMNVEV (reference sequence). Trimming took 6 bases from V and 6 from J; bases not matched to a gene: 4. The CDR3: CASSKDRVEQYF. In DNA, the CDR3 is TGTGCCAGCAGCAAGGACAGGGTCGAGCAGTACTTC.

The chain joins TRBV29-1 to TRBJ2-1, with D perhaps matching TRBD1 or TRBD2 (5 bases each). CDR3 length equals 11 residues. With 5 bases removed from V and 7 bases from J, the gap between germline ends came to 9 bases. CDR1 SQVTM and CDR2 ANQGSEA come from the germline V gene. CDR3 protein: CSVRDRNEQFF. Here the CDR3 DNA reads TGCAGCGTTCGGGACCGTAATGAGCAGTTCTTC.

The V and J genes are TRBV11-2 and TRBJ2-7; TRBD2 matches 16 bases. J lost 6 bases, V lost 3 bases, and 11 bases had no gene match. Germline loops: CDR1 SGHAT, CDR2 FQNNGV. The CDR3 runs 18 residues. The DNA of the CDR3 is TGTGCCAGCAGCTTCGCCCTCGGGACTAGCGGGAGGGCTGGCGAGCAGTACTTC. Protein: CASSFALGTSGRAGEQYF.

This clone appeared once. V usage is TRBV7-6 and J usage is TRBJ1-1; D uncertain. CDR1 and CDR2 (germline): SGHVS, FNYEAQ. Trimming took off 1 base at V and 3 bases at J, with 6 bases between the two ends. The CDR3 covers 13 residues. DNA of the CDR3: TGTGCCAGCAGCTTAGGCGTTCACACTGAAGCTTTCTTT. Translating it yields CASSLGVHTEAFF.

The chain joins TRBV9 to TRBJ1-1; D gene ambiguous. V was clipped by 3 bases and J by 0 bases, with 9 bases between them. Germline V gene sequence: CDR1 SGDLS, CDR2 YYNGEE. The CDR3 is made up of 14 amino acids. CDR3 sequence: CASSGRDLNTEAFF. CDR3 nucleotides: TGTGCCAGCAGCGGCCGGGATCTGAACACTGAAGCTTTCTTT.

The chain links TRBV11-2 to TRBJ2-1; D possibly matches TRBD1 or TRBD2 (6 bases each). The CDR3 spans 16 residues. Germline V gene lookup returns CDR1 SGHAT and CDR2 FQNNGV. Trimming removed 4 bases at V and 2 bases at J, with 15 bases between. The CDR3 region has the DNA TGTGCCAGCAGCTCCCTTGGCCGGGGGCCCTACAATGAGCAGTTCTTC. It is translated as CASSSLGRGPYNEQFF.

This clone turned up a few times. V is TRBV19 and J is TRBJ1-1, with a possible D match to TRBD1 (6 bases). The length of the CDR3 is 14 residues. Trimming left V 7 bases short and J 5 bases short, with 17 bases between. The germline gives CDR1 LNHDA, CDR2 SQIVND (reference sequence). The CDR3 protein is CASILQGAGTEAFF. The CDR3, as DNA: TGTGCCAGTATTCTACAGGGCGCGGGGACTGAAGCTTTCTTT.

This chain uses TRBV6-1 with TRBJ2-7; TRBD1 might be the D (6 bases). The germline V gene has CDR1 MNHNS and CDR2 SASEGT. There are 14 residues in the CDR3. The V gene lost 0 bases and the J gene lost 7 bases, with 13 bases spanning the gap. As DNA, the CDR3 is TGTGCCAGCAGTGAAGCTAACAGGGTCGAGGAGCAGTACTTC. It specifies CASSEANRVEEQYF.

This chain links TRBV28 with TRBJ2-5, with a possible D match to TRBD1 (5 bases). V lost 4 bases to trimming and J lost 1 base, with 19 bases between them. The CDR3 totals 17 residues. The germline gives CDR1 MDHEN, CDR2 SYDVKM. CDR3 in DNA: TGTGCCAGCAGTTCGCCCCAGGAAGGGGTTCCCCAAGAGACCCAGTACTTC. It translates to CASSSPQEGVPQETQYF.